Below are 19 T cell receptor beta chains sequenced from a single sample in a study of CD8+CD57+ T cells in acquired aplastic anemia. The sequenced patients had an expansion of CD8+CD57+ cells seen by flow cytometry. According to the study, genomic DNA was the template for TCR beta VDJ and CDR3 profiling. TCRdb processed the reads anew with MiXCR; each CDR3 protein has one entry. This repertoire shows around 210,000 distinct CDR3 sequences, roughly two thirds found once; its top ten account for about 60%. The specimen was sorted CD4+, CD8+, or CD8+CD57+ T cells (not recorded which) from PBMCs. These receptors were taken from a human donor with aplastic anemia.

This clonotype has more than one count but fewer than ten. The V call is TRBV19, the J call TRBJ1-1; D ambiguous. CDR3 length: 13 amino acids. V was trimmed by 6 bases and J by 1 base, leaving 9 bases between them. CDR1 and CDR2 from the germline V gene are LNHDA and SQIVND (reference sequence). In DNA, the CDR3 is TGTGCCAGTAGCGAGCGGGGGAACACTGAAGCTTTCTTT. Its protein is CASSERGNTEAFF.

The V gene is TRBV24-1, the J gene TRBJ1-5; 7 bases map to TRBD1. V shed 3 bases and J 7 bases; nucleotides not matched to a gene: 5. The CDR3 loop spans 14 amino acids. Germline V gives CDR1 KGHDR, CDR2 SFDVKD. As DNA, the CDR3 is TGTGCCACCAGTGATAACAGGGGCCGCCAGCCCCAGCATTTT. Amino acids: CATSDNRGRQPQHF.

This rearrangement joins TRBV10-3 to TRBJ1-1; a weak D match, TRBD1 (6 bases). This CDR3 contains 15 residues. V was trimmed by 0 bases and J by 0 bases, leaving 8 bases between them. The V gene's germline CDR1 is ENHRY and CDR2 SYGVKD. CDR3 region: CAISESRQVNTEAFF. The CDR3 DNA sequence: TGTGCCATCAGTGAGTCGAGACAGGTGAACACTGAAGCTTTCTTT.

The chain employs TRBV25-1 and TRBJ1-4; a weak D match, TRBD1 (6 bases). This CDR3 spans 13 amino acids. Trimming left V 9 bases short and J 8 bases short, with 16 bases between. From germline, CDR1 is MGHDK and CDR2 SYGVNS. The CDR3 nucleotides read TGTGCCAGTAACTCACAGGGAGGGGAAAAACTGTTTTTT. Protein: CASNSQGGEKLFF.

This clonotype has more than one count but fewer than ten. The gene calls are TRBV15 and TRBJ1-6, with D hard to call. CDR3 size: 15 residues. Germline V gene data show CDR1 as LNHNV and CDR2 as YYDKDF (reference sequence). Between the trimmed V and J ends, which lost 1 base and 8 bases, there was a span of 12 bases. The CDR3 protein is CATSRGSASDSPLHF. CDR3 coding DNA: TGTGCCACCAGCAGAGGTTCGGCCTCTGATTCACCCCTCCACTTT.

CDR3 residues: CSAGLWTGSYNEQFF. The CDR3 nucleotides read TGCAGTGCCGGCCTCTGGACAGGGTCCTACAATGAGCAGTTCTTC. The chain is built from TRBV20-1 and TRBJ2-1; 8 nucleotides agree with TRBD1. Germline loops: CDR1 DFQATT, CDR2 SNEGSKA (reference sequence). J lost 1 base, V lost 6 bases, and 8 bases had no gene match. The CDR3 runs to 15 residues.

The chain carries TRBV20-1 and TRBJ2-3; D remains unclear. CDR1 DFQATT and CDR2 SNEGSKA come from the germline V gene (reference sequence). V was trimmed by 0 bases and J by 0 bases, leaving 10 bases between them. The CDR3 runs 15 residues. This chain's CDR3 is CSARDASASTDTQYF. The CDR3 coding sequence is TGCAGTGCTAGAGATGCCAGCGCTAGCACAGATACGCAGTATTTT.

The CDR3 loop reads CASRPDSQDGVAFF. CDR3 bases: TGTGCCAGCCGCCCCGACTCCCAAGATGGCGTTGCTTTCTTT. The chain carries TRBV7-9 and TRBJ1-1, with D hard to call. V was pared by 8 bases and J by 11 bases, with 24 bases between. Germline V gene lookup returns CDR1 SEHNR and CDR2 FQNEAQ (reference sequence). The CDR3 totals 14 residues.

The J gene is TRBJ1-1, the V gene TRBV30, with D possibly being TRBD1 (5 bases). The CDR3 has 13 amino acids. Germline V gene data show CDR1 as GTSNPN and CDR2 as SVGIG (reference sequence). V lost 1 base, J lost 6 bases, and 12 bases lay in between. CDR3 DNA: TGTGCCTGGAGTGAATCTTGGGGCGCTGAAGCTTTCTTT. Its protein is CAWSESWGAEAFF.

The J gene is TRBJ2-1, the V gene TRBV7-2; 7 bases match TRBD1. Germline CDR1 is SGHTA and CDR2 is FQGNSA. CDR3 size: 13 residues. J gave up 9 bases and V 4 bases, and 6 bases lay outside the gene matches. In DNA form, the CDR3 reads TGTGCCAGCAGCTGGGCGACAGGGACTGAGCAGTTCTTC. Residues: CASSWATGTEQFF.

Concerning this clonotype itself: One end of the junction varies from germline; a read error may be responsible. The chain recombines TRBV5-1 with TRBJ2-5; D is unresolved. Germline-derived CDR1 and CDR2 are SGHRS and YFSETQ. The CDR3 is made up of 12 amino acids. DNA of the CDR3: TGTGCCAGCAGCCAGGCCCAAGAGACCCAGTACTTC. It codes for CASSQAQETQYF.

The chain has TRBV19 and TRBJ1-1, with D perhaps TRBD1 (5 bases). Trimming removed 9 bases from V and 4 bases from J, with 15 bases in between. This CDR3 comprises 13 residues. CDR1 is LNHDA and CDR2 is SQIVND in the germline V gene (reference sequence). CDR3 DNA sequence: TGTGCCAGCGGGGCAGGTTCCCGCACTGAAGCTTTCTTT. This codes for CASGAGSRTEAFF.

The V call is TRBV10-3, the J call TRBJ2-1, with 7 bases identical to TRBD1. The CDR3 has 16 residues. In germline, CDR1 is ENHRY, CDR2 SYGVKD. V gave up 2 bases and J gave up 3 bases; unmatched junction bases: 7. The CDR3 sequence: CAISELGGLYYNEQFF. The CDR3 DNA reads TGTGCCATCAGTGAGCTAGGGGGCCTCTACTACAATGAGCAGTTCTTC.

This clonotype appeared many times. This chain connects TRBV5-8 to TRBJ2-4; D is perhaps TRBD1 (5 bases). This CDR3 contains 13 residues. V was shortened by 0 bases and J by 12 bases, with 13 bases between the two germline ends. Germline-derived CDR1 and CDR2 are SGHTS and YDEGEE. CDR3 coding DNA: TGTGCCAGCAGCTTGGATGCAGGGTGGGATCAGTACTTC. It yields the protein CASSLDAGWDQYF. The full variable domain, rest sourced from reference TRBV5-8 and TRBJ2-4, is EAGVTQSPTHLIKTRGQQATLRCSPISGHTSVYWYQQALGLGLQFLLWYDEGEERNRGNFPPRFSGRQFPNYSSELNVNALELEDSALYLCASSLDAGWDQYFGAGTRLSVL.

The chain has TRBV5-1 and TRBJ1-1; 8 nucleotides line up with TRBD1. The CDR3 length is 14 residues. The germline V gene encodes CDR1 SGHRS and CDR2 YFSETQ. Unmatched junction bases numbered 7, after V lost 4 bases and J lost 5 bases. The CDR3 loop is CASSLTGDVTEAFF. CDR3 nucleotides: TGCGCCAGCAGCCTGACAGGGGATGTGACTGAAGCTTTCTTT.

Concerning this clonotype: One end of the junction does not line up with germline, which may come from a read error. V and J are TRBV20-1 and TRBJ2-7; TRBD1 matches at 8 bases. Germline lookup yields CDR1 DFQATT and CDR2 SNEGSKA (reference sequence). The CDR3 loop spans 13 amino acids. The CDR3: CGARTGHRYEQYF. The CDR3 coding sequence is TGCGGTGCGAGGACAGGGCACAGATACGAGCAGTACTTC.

V and J are TRBV7-2 and TRBJ2-7, with 10 positions matching TRBD1. Trimming took 4 bases from V and 5 from J; bases not matched to a gene: 11. CDR1 and CDR2 (germline): SGHTA, FQGNSA. The CDR3 covers 16 residues. For the CDR3, the DNA is TGTGCCAGCAGCTCAATTCCGGGACAGGGGTACCACGAGCAGTACTTC. Its translation is CASSSIPGQGYHEQYF.

This clonotype was detected many times. V gene TRBV29-1 combines with J gene TRBJ1-1, with D unclear. The CDR3 has 13 amino acids. Per the germline V gene, CDR1 is SQVTM and CDR2 is ANQGSEA. Trimming took off 5 bases at V and 3 bases at J, with 13 bases between the two ends. This CDR3 is CSVTPPQHTEAFF. The CDR3 coding sequence is TGCAGCGTTACTCCACCTCAACACACTGAAGCTTTCTTT. The entire variable domain, with the rest obtained from reference TRBV29-1 and TRBJ1-1, is as follows: SAVISQKPSRDICQRGTSLTIQCQVDSQVTMMFWYRQQPGQSLTLIATANQGSEATYESGFVIDKFPISRPNLTFSTLTVSNMSPEDSSIYLCSVTPPQHTEAFFGQGTRLTVV.

The CDR3 protein is CATSGGTGVYEQYF. CDR3 nucleotide sequence: TGTGCCACCAGTGGTGGGACAGGGGTCTACGAGCAGTACTTC. The chain employs TRBV24-1 and TRBJ2-7, with TRBD1 identical over 10 bases. The CDR3 is 14 residues long. Germline CDR1 and CDR2: KGHDR and SFDVKD. V trimming: 5 bases; J trimming: 3 bases; junction bases outside the gene matches: 3.